Listed below are T cell receptor beta chains from one sample, sequenced in a study of T-cell reconstitution after alpha-beta-depleted transplantation in children. TCRdb analysed the PCR reads with MiXCR anew, one entry per CDR3 protein. The sample records about 590,000 distinct CDR3 sequences, over 10% being singletons. Sequenced here: PBMCs, mostly from graft donor cells, sampled 360 days after TCRalphabeta/CD19-depleted stem cell transplant. The source is a male patient aged 5 to 17 who had a stem cell transplant for acute myeloid leukemia, so the T cells may come from the graft donor. CDR3s include the opening cysteine and the closing phenylalanine or tryptophan. The D gene is left open where the match is weak. Clone size is stated in some rows and not others, as once, few, many or a class when expanded.

TRBV9,TRBD2,TRBJ2-1,.,CASSVATLAGEQFF,TGTGCCAGCAGCGTAGCTACCCTAGCGGGTGAGCAGTTCTTC
TRBV5-8,.,TRBJ2-7,.,CASSLRTGTISYEQYF,TGTGCCAGCAGCTTGCGGACAGGGACTATCTCCTACGAGCAGTACTTC
TRBV9,.,TRBJ1-6,many,CASSRPEAVNSPLHF,TGTGCCAGCTCGAGACCGGAGGCCGTAAATTCACCCCTCCACTTT
TRBV4-3,.,TRBJ2-7,.,CASSQGIRGWQYF,TGCGCCAGCAGCCAAGGAATCCGGGGATGGCAGTACTTC
TRBV14,.,TRBJ2-3,.,CASSQDWLDTQYF,TGTGCCAGCAGCCAAGACTGGCTAGATACGCAGTATTTT
TRBV19,.,TRBJ1-5,.,CASSIHEGGGNQPQHF,TGTGCCAGTAGTATTCACGAGGGGGGCGGCAATCAGCCCCAGCATTTT
TRBV6-2/TRBV6-3,TRBD1,TRBJ2-4,.,CASSSEMGQTTKIQYF,TGTGCCAGCAGCTCGGAGATGGGACAGACGACGAAGATTCAGTACTTC
TRBV14,TRBD1,TRBJ2-7,few,CASSRTGGFQSYEQYF,TGTGCCAGCAGCCGGACAGGGGGCTTCCAATCCTACGAGCAGTACTTC
TRBV20-1,.,TRBJ1-1,few,CSARDEPVGAEAFF,TGCAGTGCTAGAGATGAGCCGGTCGGCGCTGAAGCTTTCTTT
TRBV12-3/TRBV12-4,.,TRBJ2-7,many,CASSSPGPSYEQYF,TGTGCCAGCAGTTCCCCGGGACCTTCCTACGAGCAGTACTTC
TRBV6-5,.,TRBJ1-5,.,CASSYSTGGQPQHF,TGTGCCAGCAGTTACTCTACGGGCGGTCAGCCCCAGCATTTT
TRBV29-1,.,TRBJ2-3,many,CSITGNRVGADTQYF,TGCAGCATCACGGGGAACAGGGTTGGGGCAGATACGCAGTATTTT
TRBV2,TRBD1,TRBJ2-4,few,CASIRDRGLAKNIQYF,TGTGCCAGCATCCGGGACAGGGGACTAGCCAAAAACATTCAGTACTTC
TRBV30,TRBD1,TRBJ2-7,.,CAWRDRGRSYEQYF,TGTGCCTGGAGGGACAGGGGGAGGTCCTACGAGCAGTACTTC
TRBV2,.,TRBJ2-5,few,CASSLKSRVGTQYF,TGTGCCAGCAGTCTAAAGTCGAGGGTCGGGACCCAGTACTTC
TRBV6-5,.,TRBJ2-5,few,CASSYGAGGGETQYF,TGTGCCAGCAGTTACGGGGCAGGAGGAGGGGAGACCCAGTACTTC
TRBV6-5,.,TRBJ1-2,.,CASSTEGYGYTF,TGTGCCAGCAGTACAGAAGGCTATGGCTACACCTTC
TRBV7-2,TRBD1,TRBJ1-2,.,CASSLAPGDRVDGYTF,TGTGCCAGCAGCTTAGCGCCCGGGGACAGGGTCGATGGCTACACCTTC
TRBV7-2,.,TRBJ2-2,many,CASSLANRLDWSGELFF,TGTGCCAGCAGCTTAGCAAACCGACTAGACTGGTCCGGGGAGCTGTTTTTT
TRBV29-1,.,TRBJ2-3,many,CSVEDLKAGSTDTQYF,TGCAGCGTTGAAGATCTTAAGGCGGGGAGCACAGATACGCAGTATTTT
TRBV12-3/TRBV12-4,.,TRBJ2-6,few,CASSLAGKAGTLHSGANVLTF,TGTGCCAGCAGTTTAGCGGGTAAAGCCGGGACACTTCACTCTGGGGCCAACGTCCTGACTTTC
TRBV15,.,TRBJ2-7,many,CATSRDLTSQGPYEQYF,TGTGCCACCAGCAGGGATCTGACTAGTCAGGGACCTTACGAGCAGTACTTC
TRBV20-1,TRBD2,TRBJ2-3,few,CSAPAGLADTQYF,TGCAGTGCCCCTGCGGGACTAGCGGATACGCAGTATTTT
TRBV5-1,TRBD2,TRBJ2-7,.,CASSQTSGRSYEQYF,TGCGCCAGCAGCCAGACTAGCGGGAGGTCCTACGAGCAGTACTTC
TRBV29-1,TRBD2,TRBJ2-5,.,CSVELAGFQETQYF,TGCAGCGTTGAACTAGCGGGGTTTCAAGAGACCCAGTACTTC
TRBV15,TRBD2,TRBJ2-2,few,CATSRLAGGTTGELFF,TGTGCCACCAGCAGACTAGCGGGAGGGACCACCGGGGAGCTGTTTTTT
TRBV28,.,TRBJ2-3,many,CASSNPRGLPDTQYF,TGTGCCAGCAGCAACCCCAGGGGATTGCCGGATACGCAGTATTTT
TRBV7-7,.,TRBJ2-6,few,CASSLGQGSLSGANVLTF,TGTGCTAGCAGCTTAGGGCAGGGCTCCCTCTCTGGGGCCAACGTCCTGACTTTC
TRBV6-5,TRBD2,TRBJ2-3,.,CASSSHGLADTDTQYF,TGTGCCAGCAGTTCGCACGGACTAGCGGACACAGATACGCAGTATTTT
TRBV5-1,.,TRBJ1-3,.,CASSRTRGNTIYF,TGCGCCAGCAGCCGTACGAGGGGAAACACCATATATTTT
TRBV29-1,TRBD2,TRBJ2-7,few,CSVVRSGRNSYEQYF,TGCAGCGTTGTTAGATCCGGGAGGAACTCCTACGAGCAGTACTTC
TRBV4-2,TRBD2,TRBJ2-1,.,CASSQPPGTTRNEQFF,TGTGCCAGCAGCCAGCCTCCCGGGACTACCAGAAATGAGCAGTTCTTC
TRBV29-1,.,TRBJ2-1,few,CRDICWSSSYNEQFF,TGCAGAGATATATGTTGGAGTAGCTCCTACAATGAGCAGTTCTTC
TRBV21-1,.,TRBJ2-4,few,CASSKDETLAKNIQYF,TGTGCCAGCAGCAAAGACGAGACCTTAGCCAAAAACATTCAGTACTTC
TRBV5-6,.,TRBJ1-4,.,CASSLHGDRVEKLFF,TGTGCCAGCAGCTTGCATGGGGACCGAGTGGAAAAACTGTTTTTT
TRBV27,.,TRBJ1-6,.,CASSFTGTPYNSPLHF,TGTGCCAGCAGTTTTACCGGGACACCGTATAATTCACCCCTCCACTTT
TRBV20-1,.,TRBJ1-5,.,CSARNRTYSNQPQHF,TGCAGTGCCCGAAACAGGACTTATAGCAATCAGCCCCAGCATTTT
TRBV3-1,.,TRBJ2-7,few,CASSQGGNTYEQYF,TGTGCCAGCAGCCAAGGCGGGAATACCTACGAGCAGTACTTC
TRBV4-3,TRBD2,TRBJ2-7,many,CASSPTSGPPLREQYF,TGCGCCAGCAGCCCCACTAGCGGGCCCCCTCTGCGGGAGCAGTACTTC
TRBV7-2,TRBD2,TRBJ2-7,few,CASSSTSGRMSGQYF,TGTGCCAGCAGCTCGACTAGCGGGAGGATGTCAGGGCAGTACTTC
TRBV7-2,TRBD2,TRBJ2-7,.,CASSLVVTSGSRGEQYF,TGTGCCAGCAGCTTAGTGGTCACTAGCGGGAGTAGGGGCGAGCAGTACTTC
TRBV7-3,.,TRBJ2-2,.,CASSLIFGGRRTGELFF,TGTGCCAGCAGCTTAATCTTCGGGGGGCGCCGAACCGGGGAGCTGTTTTTT
TRBV12-3/TRBV12-4,.,TRBJ1-2,.,CASSLLNRASILPNYGYTF,TGTGCCAGCAGTTTACTCAACCGGGCCTCTATACTTCCTAACTATGGCTACACCTTC